This is a list of T cell receptor beta chains from one sample in a study of technical replicates of blood from a few donors. TCRdb keeps only in-frame clones here, not all; method: immunoSEQ multiplex PCR. Of 75,000 to 100,000 clones in the sample, about 95% were seen once. The sequencing input was T cells isolated from PBMCs. The source is a human donor in good health. Both conserved end residues are part of each CDR3. Fields, in order: V gene, clone size, J gene, D gene, CDR3 protein, CDR3 DNA. The D gene is left open where the match is weak. Expanded clones get a size class; other rows say once, few or many, or leave the size out.

V: TRBV6-1
size: NA
J: TRBJ1-2
D: NA
CDR3: CASSPHWGDGYTF
DNA: TGTGCCAGCAGTCCTCACTGGGGGGATGGCTACACCTTC

V: TRBV2
size: NA
J: TRBJ1-5
D: NA
CDR3: CASSEQGNEPQHF
DNA: TGTGCCAGCAGTGAACAGGGCAACGAGCCCCAGCATTTT

V: TRBV9
size: NA
J: TRBJ2-1
D: TRBD1
CDR3: CASSVNRGRDEQFF
DNA: TGTGCCAGCAGCGTAAACAGGGGAAGGGATGAGCAGTTCTTC

V: TRBV7-7
size: NA
J: TRBJ2-5
D: TRBD2
CDR3: CASSLALTSGQETQYF
DNA: TGTGCCAGCAGCTTAGCGCTGACTAGCGGCCAAGAGACCCAGTACTTC

V: TRBV4-2
size: NA
J: TRBJ2-4
D: NA
CDR3: CASSPGGIKMVQYF
DNA: TGTGCCAGCAGCCCTGGAGGTATCAAAATGGTTCAGTACTTC

V: TRBV18
size: once
J: TRBJ2-5
D: NA
CDR3: CASSPPTRRETQYF
DNA: TGTGCCAGCTCACCACCGACGAGGCGAGAGACCCAGTACTTC

V: TRBV6-1
size: once
J: TRBJ2-7
D: NA
CDR3: CASRGPATGEQYF
DNA: TGTGCCAGCAGAGGTCCGGCAACGGGCGAGCAGTACTTC

V: TRBV7-9
size: once
J: TRBJ2-1
D: TRBD2
CDR3: CASSPLAYSSYNEQFF
DNA: TGTGCCAGCAGCCCACTAGCGTATAGCTCCTACAATGAGCAGTTCTTC

V: TRBV6-5
size: few
J: TRBJ1-6
D: TRBD1
CDR3: CASSPTGNSPLHF
DNA: TGTGCCAGCAGTCCGACAGGGAATTCACCCCTCCACTTT

V: TRBV2
size: NA
J: TRBJ2-3
D: NA
CDR3: CASTSHSQYF
DNA: TGTGCCAGCACCTCCCACTCGCAGTATTTT

V: TRBV7-9
size: NA
J: TRBJ2-7
D: NA
CDR3: CASSIQSSGVEQYF
DNA: TGTGCCAGCAGTATACAATCCTCAGGGGTCGAGCAGTACTTC

V: TRBV6-4
size: NA
J: TRBJ2-3
D: TRBD2
CDR3: CASSGSGTSAAGTDTQYF
DNA: TGTGCCAGCAGTGGTTCCGGGACTAGCGCCGCAGGCACAGATACGCAGTATTTT

V: TRBV6-6
size: NA
J: TRBJ2-1
D: TRBD1
CDR3: CASRSDRGPANNEQFF
DNA: TGTGCCAGCAGATCTGACAGGGGGCCGGCCAACAATGAGCAGTTCTTC

V: TRBV19
size: few
J: TRBJ2-2
D: NA
CDR3: CASRWGQNTGELFF
DNA: TGTGCCAGTAGATGGGGACAGAACACCGGGGAGCTGTTTTTT

V: TRBV19
size: NA
J: TRBJ1-1
D: TRBD1
CDR3: CASRTSLTGFHTEAFF
DNA: TGTGCCAGTAGGACCTCCTTGACAGGGTTTCACACTGAAGCTTTCTTT

V: TRBV9
size: NA
J: TRBJ2-2
D: TRBD1
CDR3: CASSVGDRVTGELFF
DNA: TGTGCCAGCAGCGTAGGCGACAGGGTTACCGGGGAGCTGTTTTTT

V: TRBV5-1
size: NA
J: TRBJ2-1
D: TRBD2
CDR3: CASSFQPGLAGSINSYSSYNEQFF
DNA: TGCGCCAGCAGCTTTCAACCGGGACTAGCGGGATCGATCAACTCCTATAGCTCCTACAATGAGCAGTTCTTC

V: TRBV6-1
size: NA
J: TRBJ2-3
D: NA
CDR3: CASSQRGGGTDTQYF
DNA: TGTGCCAGCAGCCAACGCGGCGGGGGCACAGATACGCAGTATTTT

V: TRBV4-1
size: NA
J: TRBJ2-7
D: TRBD2
CDR3: CASSQDSGRAGEQYF
DNA: TGCGCCAGCAGCCAAGATAGCGGGAGGGCCGGGGAGCAGTACTTC

V: TRBV7-8
size: NA
J: TRBJ2-7
D: NA
CDR3: CASSYHDRPYEQYF
DNA: TGTGCCAGCAGTTACCACGACAGGCCCTACGAGCAGTACTTC

V: TRBV7-2
size: NA
J: TRBJ2-3
D: NA
CDR3: CASSWRAPSTDTQYF
DNA: TGTGCCAGCAGCTGGCGGGCCCCGAGCACAGATACGCAGTATTTT

V: TRBV6-1
size: NA
J: TRBJ1-2
D: NA
CDR3: CASSELDSLRYGYTF
DNA: TGTGCCAGCAGTGAACTAGACAGCCTCCGCTATGGCTACACCTTC